Reported below is one T cell receptor beta chain. The data were produced by immunoSEQ multiplex PCR, yet TCRdb's version contains in-frame clones alone and is incomplete. The table has about 140,000 clones, approximately 94% seen once; the top ten hold around 14%. The data belong to a study of control samples from healthy donors and cancer patients. Trimming pared 1 base from V and 1 base from J, leaving 15 bases between. Per germline, CDR1 SGHKS and CDR2 YYEKEE (reference sequence). The CDR3 extends over 17 amino acids. The chain recombines TRBV5-5 with TRBJ1-3; tentatively, D is TRBD1 (6 bases). Source material: blood. The receptor was isolated from a man aged 35 to 55 in good health. DNA of the CDR3: TGTGCCAGCAGCTTGATGAGGGGGGCATTTTCTGGAAACACCATATATTTT. As protein: CASSLMRGAFSGNTIYF.